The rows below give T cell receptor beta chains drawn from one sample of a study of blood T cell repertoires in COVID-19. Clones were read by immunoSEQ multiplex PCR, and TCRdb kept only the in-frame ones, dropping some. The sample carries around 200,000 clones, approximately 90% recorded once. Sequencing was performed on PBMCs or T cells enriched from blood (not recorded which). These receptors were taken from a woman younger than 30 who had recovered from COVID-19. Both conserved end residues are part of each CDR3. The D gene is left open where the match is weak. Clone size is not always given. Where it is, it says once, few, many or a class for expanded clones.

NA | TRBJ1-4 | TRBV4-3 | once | CASSQERANEKLFF | TGCGCCAGCAGCCAAGAACGGGCTAATGAAAAACTGTTTTTT
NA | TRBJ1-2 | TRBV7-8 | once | CASSRYGSGYTF | TGTGCCAGCAGCCGTTACGGGAGTGGCTACACCTTC
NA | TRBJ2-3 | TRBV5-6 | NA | CASSFRASASAGDTQYF | TGTGCCAGCAGCTTTCGGGCTTCCGCTAGCGCCGGAGATACGCAGTATTTT
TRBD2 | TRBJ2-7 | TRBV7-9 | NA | CASSPDGLAGTYEQYF | TGTGCCAGCAGCCCCGACGGACTAGCGGGCACCTACGAGCAGTACTTC
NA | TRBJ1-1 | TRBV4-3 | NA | CASSRQENTEAFF | TGCGCCAGCAGCCGACAGGAGAACACTGAAGCTTTCTTT
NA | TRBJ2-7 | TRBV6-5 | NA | CASRAPSYEQYF | TGTGCCAGCAGAGCGCCGTCCTACGAGCAGTACTTC
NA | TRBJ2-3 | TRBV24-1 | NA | CATSGSGSTDTQYF | TGTGCCACCAGTGGTAGCGGAAGCACAGATACGCAGTATTTT
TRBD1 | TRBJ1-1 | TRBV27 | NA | CASSLWGQSIGDTEAFF | TGTGCCAGCAGTTTATGGGGACAGAGTATCGGGGACACTGAAGCTTTCTTT
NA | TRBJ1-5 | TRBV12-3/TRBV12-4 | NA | CASSQGNQPQHF | TGTGCCAGCAGCCAGGGTAATCAGCCCCAGCATTTT
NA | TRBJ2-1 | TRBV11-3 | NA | CASSFGSTGDEQFF | TGTGCCAGCAGCTTCGGGAGTACGGGGGATGAGCAGTTCTTC
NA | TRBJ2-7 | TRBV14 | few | CASSQGAGAYEQYF | TGTGCCAGCAGCCAAGGCGCAGGGGCCTACGAGCAGTACTTC